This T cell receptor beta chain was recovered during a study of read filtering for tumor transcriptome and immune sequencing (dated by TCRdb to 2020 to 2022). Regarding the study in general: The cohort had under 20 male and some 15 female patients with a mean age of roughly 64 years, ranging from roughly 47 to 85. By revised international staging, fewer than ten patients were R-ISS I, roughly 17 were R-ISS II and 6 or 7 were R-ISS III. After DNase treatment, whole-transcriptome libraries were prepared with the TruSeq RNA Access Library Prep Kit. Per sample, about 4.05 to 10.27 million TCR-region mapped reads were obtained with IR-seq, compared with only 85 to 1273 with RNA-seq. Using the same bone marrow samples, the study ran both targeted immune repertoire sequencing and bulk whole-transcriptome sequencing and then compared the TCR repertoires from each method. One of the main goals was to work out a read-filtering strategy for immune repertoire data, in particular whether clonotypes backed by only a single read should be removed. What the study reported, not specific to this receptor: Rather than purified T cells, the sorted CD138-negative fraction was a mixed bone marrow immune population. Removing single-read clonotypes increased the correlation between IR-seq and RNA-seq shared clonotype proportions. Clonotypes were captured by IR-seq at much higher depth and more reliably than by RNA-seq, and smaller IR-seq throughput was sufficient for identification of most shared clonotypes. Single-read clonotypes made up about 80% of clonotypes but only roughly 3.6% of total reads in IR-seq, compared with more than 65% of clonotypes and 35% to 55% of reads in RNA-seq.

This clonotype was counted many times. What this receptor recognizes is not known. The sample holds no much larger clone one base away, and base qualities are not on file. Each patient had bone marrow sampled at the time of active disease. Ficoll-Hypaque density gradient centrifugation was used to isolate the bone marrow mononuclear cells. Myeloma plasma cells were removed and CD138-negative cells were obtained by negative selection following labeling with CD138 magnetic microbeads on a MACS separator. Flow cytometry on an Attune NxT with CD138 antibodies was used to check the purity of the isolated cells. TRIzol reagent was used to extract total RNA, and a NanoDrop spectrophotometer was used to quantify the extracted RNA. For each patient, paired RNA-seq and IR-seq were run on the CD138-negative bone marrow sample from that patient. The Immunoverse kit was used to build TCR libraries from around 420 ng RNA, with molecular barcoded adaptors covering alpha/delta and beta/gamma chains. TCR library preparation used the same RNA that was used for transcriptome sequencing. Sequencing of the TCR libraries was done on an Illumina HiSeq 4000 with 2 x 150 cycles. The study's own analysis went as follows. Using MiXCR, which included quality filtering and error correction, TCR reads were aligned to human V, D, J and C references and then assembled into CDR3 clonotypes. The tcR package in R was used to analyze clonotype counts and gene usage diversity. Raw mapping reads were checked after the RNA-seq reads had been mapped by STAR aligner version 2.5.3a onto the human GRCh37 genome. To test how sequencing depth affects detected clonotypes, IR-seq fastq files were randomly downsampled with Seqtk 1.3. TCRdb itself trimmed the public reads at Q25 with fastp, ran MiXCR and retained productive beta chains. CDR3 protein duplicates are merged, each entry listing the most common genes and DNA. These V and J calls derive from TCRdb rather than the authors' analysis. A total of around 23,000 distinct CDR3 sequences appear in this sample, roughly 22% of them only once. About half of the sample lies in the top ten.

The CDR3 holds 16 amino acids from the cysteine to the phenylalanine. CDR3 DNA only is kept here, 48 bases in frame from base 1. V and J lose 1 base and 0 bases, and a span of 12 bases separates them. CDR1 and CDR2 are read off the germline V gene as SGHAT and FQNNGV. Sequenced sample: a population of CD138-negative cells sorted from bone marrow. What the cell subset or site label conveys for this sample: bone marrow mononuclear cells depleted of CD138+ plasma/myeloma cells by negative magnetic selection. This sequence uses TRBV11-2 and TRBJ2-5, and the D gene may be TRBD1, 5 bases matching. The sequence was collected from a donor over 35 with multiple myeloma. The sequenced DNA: TGTGCCAGCAGCTTAGGGTCCAGGGCGTACCAAGAGACCCAGTACTTC. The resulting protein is CASSLGSRAYQETQYF.